This TCR beta chain was recovered during a study of T cell changes during pregnancy in multiple sclerosis. The assay was immunoSEQ multiplex PCR, and TCRdb's table has in-frame clones only and misses some. This table holds 56,000 or so clones, around nine tenths found once. Germline V gene data show CDR1 as SNHLY and CDR2 as FYNNEI. The CDR3 spans 13 residues. Of note for this clone: A junction boundary mismatches the germline segment, possibly from a read error.

The sample in question was CD4+ T cells from peripheral blood mononuclear cells, obtained in the third trimester of pregnancy. The gene calls are TRBV2 and TRBJ1-5, with D perhaps TRBD1 (6 bases). This clonotype originated in a female donor with multiple sclerosis, enrolled in a pregnancy study. The CDR3 sequence: CASSEDSTQPQHF. The CDR3 nucleotides read TGTGCCAGCAGTGAGGACAGCACTCAGCCCCAGCATTTT.